This T cell receptor (beta chain) is from a study of blood T cells in healthy people across ages (dated by TCRdb to between 2014 and 2017). Some background on the complete study: In model experiments, template switching captured about one uniquely barcoded TCR beta cDNA molecule for every two T cells. To track age-related changes in TCR beta repertoire diversity, the study relied on deep sequencing normalized with unique cDNA molecular identifiers. Donors were grouped into four age groups: young (average approximately 15 years), middle-aged (roughly 37), aged (about 60) and long-lived (approximately 78). To avoid experimental bias, donors of different ages were spread randomly across the sequencing lanes. Using the same blood draw, the study looked at two additional independent replicas of 1 million unique cDNA reads for two donors, one aged 18 to 30 and the other aged 80 or older.

Reading the germline V gene gives CDR1 SGHRS and CDR2 YFSETQ. Spanning cysteine to phenylalanine, the CDR3 consists of 15 amino acids. CDR3 DNA is the only sequence kept; it has 45 bases, read in frame from the first base. Trimming accounts for 1 base at V and 8 bases at J, while the number of junction bases matched to no gene is 7. The method was 5' RACE. The reads were generated on an Illumina HiSeq 2500. A second PCR of about 6 to 11 cycles was run with a J-beta primer mix and a sample-barcoded 5' primer. Each TCR beta cDNA molecule received a unique molecular identifier from a template-switch 5' adaptor carrying 12 random nucleotides. Each sample yielded at least 3 million CDR3-containing paired-end reads. First-strand cDNA synthesis was performed from all RNA using the Mint cDNA synthesis kit, with priming by a TRBC-specific oligonucleotide. All cDNA was treated with uracil-DNA glycosylase and then went through a first 18-cycle PCR with the universal primers M1SS and BC2_uni_R. In the authors' own workflow: Each sample was normalized by randomly selecting 1 million high-quality reads, each carrying a distinct molecular identifier. Instead of being binned into consensus sequences, reads with shared molecular identifiers were discarded. MiTCR, run with a Q25 quality threshold and the strictest error-elimination algorithm, handled CDR3 identification, clonotype clustering and error correction. A nonparametric unseen species model using Euler transformation provided a lower-bound estimate of total TCR beta diversity. TCRdb trimmed the raw reads at Q25, called clones with MiXCR and kept productive beta chains. Rows merge per CDR3 protein into single entries with the most common DNA and genes. The authors' filters were not applied to this entry. Here the sample has around 900,000 distinct CDR3 sequences; about 30% occur a single time. The ten top clones hold 15% to 20% of the sample.

The full study reports these points: Total diversity estimates from one million sequenced T cells were considered lower bounds and underestimates. Compared with the aged group, more naive CD4+ T cells, fewer expanded clones and increased TCR diversity were shown by the long-lived group, suggesting age selection. A strong correlation was found between observed TCR beta diversity and the percentage of naive T cells measured by flow cytometry. Donor CMV infection status was unknown, potentially confounding age-related changes in expanded clonotypes. Since profiling was done on bulk unsorted PBMCs, naive and antigen-experienced compartments could not be conclusively compared. As age increased, observed TCR beta diversity per million T cells dropped in a roughly linear way, and a significant reduction was already evident by age 40.

Donors were a few dozen systemically healthy Caucasian individuals from Russia aged roughly 6 to 100 years. Each donor gave 9 to 10 milliliters of peripheral blood, collected into EDTA-treated Vacutainer tubes. Ficoll-Paque density-gradient centrifugation was used to isolate PBMCs, with at least 7 million per sample. Total RNA was extracted from PBMCs with Trizol reagent, with at least 6 micrograms obtained per sample. For every donor, flow cytometry on a PBMC aliquot measured the percentage of naive CD45RAhigh/CD27high T cells. This clonotype has ten or more counts. Its antigen is currently not known. The record has no base qualities; no much larger clone is one base away.

This sequence uses TRBV5-1 and TRBJ2-1, and TRBD1 matches 9 of the central bases. Material for sequencing was blood. The clonotype was recovered from a woman aged 80 or over in good health. The nucleotide sequence reads as follows: TGCGCCAGCAGCTTGACAGGGGGCGGGTGGGATGAGCAGTTCTTC. Protein translation: CASSLTGGGWDEQFF.